The present TCR beta chain was sequenced within a study of CD8 T cells in Susac syndrome. The authors carried out high-throughput sequencing of TCR beta. They applied it to CD8+ and CD4+ T cells obtained from blood. TEMRA cells were enriched by FACS, while CD8+ and CD4+ T cells were obtained through a negative isolation that was performed magnetically. This clonotype was detected once. It was with random hexamers that about 0.45 to 1 ug RNA was reverse transcribed. Across 54 Vbeta and 13 Jbeta, immunoSEQ multiplex PCR amplified TCR beta CDR3. TCRdb reanalysed the immunoSEQ multiplex PCR reads using MiXCR and keeps one entry per CDR3 protein. The sample holds 200,000 to 250,000 distinct CDR3 sequences, 90% to 95% seen once. Germline CDR1 SGHDN, CDR2 FVKESK. The CDR3 contains 14 residues. The ends were cut back, 2 bases at V and 8 bases at J, with 13 bases in the middle.

V is TRBV14 and J is TRBJ2-4; D might be TRBD1 or TRBD2, each matching 7 bases. The receptor's source is a human donor with multiple sclerosis. Sequenced input: CD8+ T cells from PBMCs. The CDR3 is CASSQNSGGDIQYF. The DNA for the CDR3 is TGTGCCAGCAGCCAAAATTCAGGGGGGGACATTCAGTACTTC.